A selection of T cell receptor beta chains follows, all from one sample in a study of T-cell memory formation after mild COVID-19. One entry per CDR3 protein, called by TCRdb with MiXCR from the 5' RACE reads. The table shows a few hundred thousand distinct CDR3 sequences, with around 21% occurring only once. The sample was PBMCs or a T cell subset sorted from them (not recorded which). These receptors were obtained from an adult woman who had mild COVID-19 (a few samples of this study predate the infection). Cell type and time point are not known. CDR3s include the opening cysteine and the closing phenylalanine or tryptophan. A D gene is named only where the DNA matches it firmly. Size is stated for part of the rows, as once, few or many counts, or as a class when the clone is expanded.

d_call j_call clone_size v_call cdr3_nt cdr3_aa
NA TRBJ1-2 few TRBV29-1 TGCAGCGTTGAACGCCAGGGAGGGCGCGGCTACACCTTC CSVERQGGRGYTF
NA TRBJ2-1 NA TRBV5-1 TGCGCCAGCAGCCCCGGGACCGCATTCAATGAGCAGTTCTTC CASSPGTAFNEQFF
TRBD2 TRBJ2-1 NA TRBV5-6 TGTGCCAGCAGCTTGGCAGGGACTAGTACGTTCTTC CASSLAGTSTFF
NA TRBJ2-7 few TRBV7-2 TGTGCCAGCAGCTTACCGACTAGAGGTCGTACAGGGTACGAGCAGTACTTC CASSLPTRGRTGYEQYF
TRBD1 TRBJ1-3 NA TRBV5-1 TGCGCCAGCAGCAAGAGGACAGGACAAGGAAACACCATATATTTT CASSKRTGQGNTIYF
NA TRBJ2-7 few TRBV6-5 TGTGCCAGCAGTTACCCCCCCGACAGGACCCCCTACGAGCAGTACTTC CASSYPPDRTPYEQYF
NA TRBJ2-6 few TRBV5-1 TGCGCCAGCAGCTTTAGGGCGTTACAGGGATCTGGGGCCAACGTCCTGACTTTC CASSFRALQGSGANVLTF
NA TRBJ2-5 NA TRBV11-2 TGTGCCAGCAGCTTAGATTCCCGGTACCAAGAGACCCAGTACTTC CASSLDSRYQETQYF
TRBD1 TRBJ1-2 few TRBV3-1 TGTGCCAGCTCACCGGGACAGGGACCGTATGGCTACACCTTC CASSPGQGPYGYTF
NA TRBJ1-4 NA TRBV6-1 TGTGCCAGCAATAGCGGCAAGGAAAATGAAAAACTGTTTTTT CASNSGKENEKLFF
TRBD2 TRBJ2-4 few TRBV9 TGTGCCAGCAGCCCTGGACTAGCGGGAGGAGGAGGAGACATTCAGTACTTC CASSPGLAGGGGDIQYF
NA TRBJ2-5 few TRBV6-2/TRBV6-3 TGTGCCAGCAGTTACTCCCATACCGGGGGCCAAGAGACCCAGTACTTC CASSYSHTGGQETQYF
NA TRBJ2-5 NA TRBV5-5 TGTGCCAGCAGCTTGGACGGACAGCTACAAGAGACCCAGTACTTC CASSLDGQLQETQYF
NA TRBJ2-5 few TRBV4-1 TGCGCCAGCAGCGGTGGGGGCCGGGAGACCCAGTACTTC CASSGGGRETQYF
NA TRBJ2-7 few TRBV10-3 TGTGCCATCAGATCAGGGAGCTCCTACGAGCAGTACTTC CAIRSGSSYEQYF
NA TRBJ2-3 few TRBV20-1 TGCAGTGCTACGACTAAGGGGACAGATACGCAGTATTTT CSATTKGTDTQYF
NA TRBJ2-3 NA TRBV7-9 TGTGCCAGCAGCTCGGAGTGGGATACGCAGTATTTT CASSSEWDTQYF
TRBD1 TRBJ2-7 few TRBV19 TGTGCCAGTAGTATGATTGGGACAGCATCCTACGAGCAGTACTTC CASSMIGTASYEQYF
NA TRBJ2-7 few TRBV12-3/TRBV12-4 TGTGCCAGCAGTATCCTGACAGATTACGAGCAGTACTTC CASSILTDYEQYF
TRBD1 TRBJ2-2 few TRBV2 TGTGCCAGCAGTGAATGGGCAGGGGGTCGCACCGGGGAGCTGTTTTTT CASSEWAGGRTGELFF
NA TRBJ2-7 NA TRBV12-3/TRBV12-4 TGTGCCAGCAGTTTAGTTAGGCTAGCGAATTCCTACGAGCAGTACTTC CASSLVRLANSYEQYF
NA TRBJ1-3 NA TRBV11-2 TGTGCCAGCAGCTTACTCCCTGGAAACACCATATATTTT CASSLLPGNTIYF
NA TRBJ1-5 NA TRBV20-1 TGCAGTGCTAGAGATGGGACGGTTGCGCCCCAGCATTTT CSARDGTVAPQHF
TRBD1 TRBJ1-1 NA TRBV14 TGTGCCAGCAGTTATAACAGGGGGAACACTGAAGCTTTCTTT CASSYNRGNTEAFF
NA TRBJ2-6 many TRBV4-3 TGCGCCAGCAGCCAAGATCATTTAAGGACAGGGGCCAACGTCCTGACTTTC CASSQDHLRTGANVLTF
NA TRBJ2-1 NA TRBV20-1 TGCAGTGCCCGGACTGGAGGTGGGCGTGAGCAGTTCTTC CSARTGGGREQFF
TRBD2 TRBJ2-1 few TRBV3-1 TGTGCCAGCAGTCAGACTAGCTCGATTCAGTTCTTC CASSQTSSIQFF
NA TRBJ1-2 NA TRBV3-1 TGTGCCAGCAGCCAAGAGAGCGTCGGCTACACCTTC CASSQESVGYTF
NA TRBJ1-4 once TRBV25-1 TGTGCCAGCAAAACGAGGGAAAAACTGTTTTTT CASKTREKLFF
NA TRBJ2-1 NA TRBV11-3 TGTGCCAGCAGACGGACCCAGGGCAATGAGCAGTTCTTC CASRRTQGNEQFF
NA TRBJ1-1 NA TRBV27 TGTGCCAGCAGCCGCCCGGGAGGTGAAGCTTTCTTT CASSRPGGEAFF
NA TRBJ1-2 NA TRBV6-5 TGTGCCAGCAGTTACTCCGGCAGAACCTATGGCTACACCTTC CASSYSGRTYGYTF